The 29 T cell receptor beta chains below were found in one sample sequenced in a study of blood T cell repertoires in COVID-19. Only in-frame clones appear in the TCRdb table, and some are missing; sequencing was by immunoSEQ multiplex PCR. The data hold around 230,000 clones, with around 84% observed a single time. Sequencing was done on a sample of peripheral blood. These receptors all come from a man in his forties or fifties who had recovered from COVID-19.

The chain recombines TRBV7-2 with TRBJ2-3; 16 bases align to TRBD2. The junction had 9 bases not matched to a gene; V was cut back by 4 bases and J by 2 bases. The germline CDR1 and CDR2 sequences are SGHTA and FQGNSA. CDR3 length: 19 amino acids. The CDR3 loop is CASSSGLAGGDFTTDTQYF. The CDR3 bases are TGTGCCAGCAGCTCGGGACTAGCGGGAGGGGACTTTACCACAGATACGCAGTATTTT.

The chain joins TRBV6-6 to TRBJ2-3; maybe TRBD2 (6 bases). Germline V CDR1 and CDR2: MNHNY, SVGAGI (reference sequence). V gave up 6 bases and J gave up 1 base, with 11 bases separating them. This CDR3 contains 14 residues. CDR3 in DNA: TGTGCCAGCAGACGAGGAGGGGGCACAGATACGCAGTATTTT. Residues: CASRRGGGTDTQYF.

The J gene is TRBJ2-2, the V gene TRBV5-1; 8 bases fit TRBD2. J gave up 2 bases and V 5 bases, and 14 bases lay outside the gene matches. This CDR3 region has 18 residues. Germline CDR1 reads SGHRS; CDR2 reads YFSETQ. The CDR3 DNA reads as TGCGCCAGCAGGCCCGCCGGAGCGGGAGCGGTAAACACCGGGGAGCTGTTTTTT. Translated: CASRPAGAGAVNTGELFF.

This clone was seen once. V is TRBV11-2 and J is TRBJ2-2; 10 bases match TRBD1. With V trimmed by 5 bases and J by 2 bases, 14 bases remained unmatched. In germline, CDR1 is SGHAT, CDR2 FQNNGV. CDR3 length: 19 amino acids. Written as DNA, the CDR3 is TGTGCCAGCAGCCACACCCCCGGACAGGGGGTAATCAACACCGGGGAGCTGTTTTTT. Its protein product is CASSHTPGQGVINTGELFF.

This clone was seen just once. The V call is TRBV9, the J call TRBJ1-2; no clear D. The V end was cut by 0 bases, the J end by 1 base, with 7 bases between. There are 14 residues in the CDR3. Germline CDR1 SGDLS, CDR2 YYNGEE. The CDR3 nucleotides read TGTGCCAGCAGCGTAGGCCAGAATAACTATGGCTACACCTTC. Protein: CASSVGQNNYGYTF.

The V call is TRBV4-3, the J call TRBJ1-3; D ambiguous. CDR1 LGHNA and CDR2 YSLEER come from the germline V gene. This CDR3 has 13 residues. Deletions cut 0 bases from V and 7 bases from J, with 7 bases between. CDR3 sequence (DNA): TGCGCCAGCAGCCAAGATATCAGGAACACCATATATTTT. Protein sequence: CASSQDIRNTIYF.

The chain couples TRBV7-6 to TRBJ2-3; TRBD2 might be the D (6 bases). V was clipped by 1 base and J by 14 bases, with 22 bases between them. The CDR3 totals 15 residues. The germline V gene encodes CDR1 SGHVS and CDR2 FNYEAQ. CDR3: CASSLEVDGGSHLYF. CDR3 nucleotides: TGTGCCAGCAGCTTAGAGGTCGATGGGGGGAGTCATCTGTATTTT. Filled out from reference TRBV7-6 and TRBJ2-3, the complete variable domain reads GAGVSQSPRYKVTKRGQDVALRCDPISGHVSLYWYRQALGQGPEFLTYFNYEAQQDKSGLPNDRFSAERPEGSISTLTIQRTEQRDSAMYRCASSLEVDGGSHLYFGPGTRLTVL.

The chain recombines TRBV4-3 with TRBJ1-4; weak D call: TRBD1 (6 bases). The CDR3 extends over 15 amino acids. The V and J ends lost 0 bases and 6 bases respectively, with 11 bases between them. Germline values: CDR1 LGHNA, CDR2 YSLEER. The CDR3 DNA reads as TGCGCCAGCAGCCAAGAAGGGGGTCGGCATGAAAAACTGTTTTTT. This translates into CASSQEGGRHEKLFF.

J is TRBJ1-6 and V is TRBV27; 8 nucleotides match TRBD1. Germline V gene lookup returns CDR1 MNHEY and CDR2 SMNVEV (reference sequence). The CDR3 runs to 14 residues. Trimming at V came to 2 bases and at J to 10 bases, leaving 4 bases not matched to a gene. The CDR3 here is CASSLAGGGSPLHF. The CDR3 coding sequence is TGTGCCAGCAGTTTAGCAGGGGGCGGGTCACCCCTCCACTTT.

As for this clone: This sample also contains other DNA sequences that code for the same CDR3. The gene calls are TRBV5-6 and TRBJ1-1; D is ambiguous. The CDR3 consists of 12 residues. Trimming left V 0 bases short and J 3 bases short, with 3 bases between. The V gene's germline CDR1 is SGHDT and CDR2 YYEEEE. The CDR3 region has the DNA TGTGCCAGCAGCTTGGGAGACACTGAAGCTTTCTTT. This gives the protein CASSLGDTEAFF.

This rearrangement joins TRBV15 to TRBJ2-5; TRBD1 agrees at 7 bases. The CDR3 is 15 amino acids. Trimming cost V 5 bases and J 2 bases; bases outside gene matches: 8. In germline, CDR1 is LNHNV, CDR2 YYDKDF (reference sequence). The CDR3 DNA sequence: TGTGCCACCAGCGGACGGACAGGAGTTCAAGAGACCCAGTACTTC. Translated: CATSGRTGVQETQYF.

The chain joins TRBV4-3 to TRBJ2-1, with 9 bases fitting TRBD2. Germline-derived CDR1 and CDR2 are LGHNA and YSLEER. This CDR3 has 16 residues. Trimming at V came to 1 base and at J to 10 bases, leaving 11 bases not matched to a gene. The CDR3 reads CASSQAARLAGREQFF. The CDR3 region has the DNA TGCGCCAGCAGCCAAGCGGCTCGCCTAGCGGGACGAGAGCAGTTCTTC.

This chain connects TRBV18 to TRBJ1-5; 8 nucleotides agree with TRBD1. The germline V gene encodes CDR1 KGHSH and CDR2 LQKENI. V was pared by 6 bases and J by 5 bases, with 3 bases of the junction left unmatched. The CDR3 totals 13 residues. DNA for the CDR3: TGTGCCAGCTCCCCGGACAGGGATCAGCCCCAGCATTTT. Encoded protein: CASSPDRDQPQHF.

The chain uses TRBV7-8 and TRBJ2-2, with 10 nucleotides matching TRBD1. Looked up from germline, CDR1 is SGHVS and CDR2 is FQNEAQ. Losses at the gene ends were 3 bases for V and 7 bases for J; bases not matched to a gene: 8. CDR3 size: 16 residues. CDR3 sequence reads: CASSFVGQGVGGELFF. The CDR3 region has the DNA TGTGCCAGCAGCTTCGTAGGACAGGGGGTTGGCGGGGAGCTGTTTTTT.

A remark on this clone: The identical CDR3 is also encoded by other nucleotide sequences in the sample. The CDR3: CASGSEGNTIYF. CDR3 in DNA: TGTGCTAGTGGCTCGGAGGGAAACACCATATATTTT. The rearrangement uses TRBV12-5 and TRBJ1-3; D gene ambiguous. Germline assignment: CDR1 LGHNT and CDR2 FRNRAP. Trimming pared 6 bases from V and 4 bases from J, leaving 7 bases between. The CDR3 sequence is 12 residues long.

The J gene is TRBJ1-1, the V gene TRBV7-8, with 7 bases identical to TRBD1. V dropped 2 bases and J dropped 2; count of bases not matched to a gene: 5. The CDR3 sequence is 15 residues long. Germline-derived CDR1 and CDR2 are SGHVS and FQNEAQ. This chain's CDR3 is CASSLLAGGNTEAFF. The CDR3, as DNA: TGTGCCAGCAGCTTATTGGCAGGGGGAAACACTGAAGCTTTCTTT. Filled out from reference TRBV7-8 and TRBJ1-1, the complete variable domain reads GAGVSQSPRYKVAKRGQDVALRCDPISGHVSLFWYQQALGQGPEFLTYFQNEAQLDKSGLPSDRFFAERPEGSVSTLKIQRTQQEDSAVYLCASSLLAGGNTEAFFGQGTRLTVV.

This clone was detected once. The rearrangement links TRBV12-3 or TRBV12-4 to TRBJ1-2; D might be TRBD1 (5 bases). Trimming stripped 7 bases from V and 4 bases from J, with 13 bases between. The CDR3 is 13 residues long. CDR3 loop: CASTLVGGYGYTF. The CDR3 DNA is TGTGCCAGCACTCTCGTCGGGGGCTATGGCTACACCTTC.

This clone was seen a few times. The chain has TRBV19 and TRBJ1-6; tentatively, D is TRBD1 (6 bases). Germline CDR1 and CDR2: LNHDA and SQIVND (reference sequence). Trimming removed 4 bases at V and 1 base at J, with 11 bases between. The length of the CDR3 is 16 residues. In nucleotides, the CDR3 is TGTGCCAGTAGTAGGGGGGGCGCATCCTATAATTCACCCCTCCACTTT. Its protein is CASSRGGASYNSPLHF. Drawing the rest from reference TRBV19 and TRBJ1-6, the complete variable domain is DGGITQSPKYLFRKEGQNVTLSCEQNLNHDAMYWYRQDPGQGLRLIYYSQIVNDFQKGDIAEGYSVSREKKESFPLTVTSAQKNPTAFYLCASSRGGASYNSPLHFGNGTRLTVT.

CDR3 DNA: TGTGCCAGCAGCCCCGTTGGGGGCTCACCCCTCCACTTT. As protein: CASSPVGGSPLHF. The V and J genes are TRBV7-2 and TRBJ1-6; D is perhaps TRBD1 (6 bases). Trimming removed 5 bases from V and 10 bases from J, with 12 bases in between. The CDR3 is 13 residues long. Germline V gene data show CDR1 as SGHTA and CDR2 as FQGNSA. Full variable domain (outside the CDR3, taken from reference TRBV7-2 and TRBJ1-6): GAGVSQSPSNKVTEKGKDVELRCDPISGHTALYWYRQSLGQGLEFLIYFQGNSAPDKSGLPSDRFSAERTGGSVSTLTIQRTQQEDSAVYLCASSPVGGSPLHFGNGTRLTVT.

The V call is TRBV29-1, the J call TRBJ2-7; 9 positions agree with TRBD1. This CDR3 has 15 residues. Trimming removed 3 bases from V and 4 bases from J; junction bases left unmatched: 10. Germline CDR1 and CDR2: SQVTM and ANQGSEA. The CDR3 is CSVDFQDRGRYEQYF. DNA for the CDR3: TGCAGCGTTGACTTCCAGGACAGGGGTAGGTACGAGCAGTACTTC.

The chain uses TRBV6-5 and TRBJ2-7; maybe TRBD1 (5 bases). The CDR3 contains 13 residues. V lost 4 bases and J 1 base, leaving 8 bases between the germline ends. Germline lookup yields CDR1 MNHEY and CDR2 SVGAGI. The DNA of the CDR3 is TGTGCCAGCAGTTCACAGGTTTCCTACGAGCAGTACTTC. It codes for CASSSQVSYEQYF.

J is TRBJ2-7 and V is TRBV7-8; 9 bases line up with TRBD1. There are 15 residues in the CDR3. Germline V gene lookup returns CDR1 SGHVS and CDR2 FQNEAQ. J was trimmed by 1 base and V by 6 bases; bases with no gene match: 7. CDR3 sequence (DNA): TGTGCCAGCAGGCCGGGGACAGGGTCTTCCTACGAGCAGTACTTC. Translating gives CASRPGTGSSYEQYF.

The chain couples TRBV2 to TRBJ1-3, with D perhaps TRBD1 (6 bases). CDR3 length: 13 residues. The V end lost 6 bases, the J end lost 3 bases, and 9 bases lay between the germline ends. Per the germline V gene, CDR1 is SNHLY and CDR2 is FYNNEI. The CDR3 is CASRNRVGNTIYF. The CDR3 DNA reads as TGTGCCAGCAGGAACAGGGTTGGAAACACCATATATTTT.

The V call is TRBV6-6, the J call TRBJ1-1; perhaps TRBD1 as D (6 bases). Germline CDR1 and CDR2: MNHNY and SVGAGI (reference sequence). The CDR3 sequence is 12 residues long. V gave up 4 bases and J gave up 11 bases, with 14 bases separating them. This CDR3 reads CASSFGQFDAFF. As DNA, the CDR3 is TGTGCCAGCAGTTTTGGACAGTTTGACGCTTTCTTT.

The genes are TRBV19 and TRBJ1-1; tentatively, D is TRBD1 (6 bases). From germline, CDR1 is LNHDA and CDR2 SQIVND (reference sequence). V shed 5 bases and J shed 4 bases, with 11 bases lying between them. This CDR3 contains 13 residues. DNA for the CDR3: TGTGCCAGTAGTGCAGGGGTAATCACTGAAGCTTTCTTT. Amino acids: CASSAGVITEAFF. Using reference TRBV19 and TRBJ1-1 for the parts outside the CDR3, the full variable domain is DGGITQSPKYLFRKEGQNVTLSCEQNLNHDAMYWYRQDPGQGLRLIYYSQIVNDFQKGDIAEGYSVSREKKESFPLTVTSAQKNPTAFYLCASSAGVITEAFFGQGTRLTVV.

This sequence joins TRBV7-8 and TRBJ2-7; tentatively, D is TRBD1 (6 bases). Trimming removed 5 bases at V and 2 bases at J, with 13 bases between. The CDR3 is made up of 14 amino acids. Germline values: CDR1 SGHVS, CDR2 FQNEAQ. The CDR3 protein is CASSVMTGPYEQYF. CDR3 DNA sequence: TGTGCCAGCAGCGTCATGACAGGTCCCTACGAGCAGTACTTC.

The chain recombines TRBV7-2 with TRBJ1-2, with a weak D call TRBD1 (5 bases). Germline V gene sequence: CDR1 SGHTA, CDR2 FQGNSA. The CDR3 is made up of 12 amino acids. V lost 3 bases and J lost 8, with 10 bases in between. The CDR3 spells CASSFAGSGYTF. The CDR3 DNA reads as TGTGCCAGCAGCTTTGCAGGGTCAGGCTACACCTTC.

The count of this clone is one. The chain couples TRBV9 to TRBJ2-2; D is unclear. The CDR3 consists of 14 residues. V was shortened by 0 bases and J by 1 base, with 4 bases between the two germline ends. The V gene's germline CDR1 is SGDLS and CDR2 YYNGEE. CDR3 bases: TGTGCCAGCAGCGTAGGTCAGAACACCGGGGAGCTGTTTTTT. Translated: CASSVGQNTGELFF.

The chain couples TRBV6-2 or TRBV6-3 to TRBJ1-1; maybe TRBD1 (5 bases). The CDR3 runs 17 residues. V lost 0 bases to trimming and J lost 0 bases, with 14 bases between them. Germline V gives CDR1 MNHEY, CDR2 SVGEGT. The CDR3 DNA follows: TGTGCCAGCAGTTACTCGACACAGGTACCCTTGAACACTGAAGCTTTCTTT. Its protein is CASSYSTQVPLNTEAFF.